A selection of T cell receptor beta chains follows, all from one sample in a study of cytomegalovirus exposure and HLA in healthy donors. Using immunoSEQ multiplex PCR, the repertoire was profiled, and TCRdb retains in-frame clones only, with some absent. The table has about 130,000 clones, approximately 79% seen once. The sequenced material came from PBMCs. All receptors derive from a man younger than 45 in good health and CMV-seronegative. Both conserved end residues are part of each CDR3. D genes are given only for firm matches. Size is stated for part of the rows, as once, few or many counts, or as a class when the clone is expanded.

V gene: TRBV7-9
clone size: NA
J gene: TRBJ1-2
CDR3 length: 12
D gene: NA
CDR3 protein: CSSSSTVYGYTF
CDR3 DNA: TGTTCCAGCAGCTCGACAGTCTATGGCTACACCTTC

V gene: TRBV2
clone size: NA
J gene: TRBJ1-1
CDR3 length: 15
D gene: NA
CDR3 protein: CASSEAGTGNDEAFF
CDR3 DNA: TGTGCCAGCAGTGAAGCGGGAACAGGGAATGATGAAGCTTTCTTT

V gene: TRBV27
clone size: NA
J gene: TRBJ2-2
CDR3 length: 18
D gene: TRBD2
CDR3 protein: CASSARVGRVKNTGELFF
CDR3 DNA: TGTGCCAGCAGCGCCCGGGTGGGGAGGGTAAAAAACACCGGGGAGCTGTTTTTT

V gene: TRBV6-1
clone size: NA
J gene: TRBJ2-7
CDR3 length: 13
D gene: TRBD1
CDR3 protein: CASKRDRDYEQYF
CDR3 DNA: TGTGCCAGTAAACGGGACAGGGACTACGAGCAGTACTTC

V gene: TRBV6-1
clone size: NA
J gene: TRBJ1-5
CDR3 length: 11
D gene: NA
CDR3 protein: CASSDFQPQHF
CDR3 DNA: TGTGCCAGCAGTGACTTTCAGCCCCAGCATTTT

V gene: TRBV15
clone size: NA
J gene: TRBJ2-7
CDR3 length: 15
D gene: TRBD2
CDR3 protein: CATSRAGGSTYEQYF
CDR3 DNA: TGTGCCACCAGCAGGGCGGGGGGGAGCACCTACGAGCAGTACTTC

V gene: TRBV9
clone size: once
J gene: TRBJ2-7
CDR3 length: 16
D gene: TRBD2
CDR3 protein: CASSVGGGTALIEQYF
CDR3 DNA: TGTGCCAGCAGCGTAGGGGGGGGGACCGCTTTGATCGAGCAGTACTTC

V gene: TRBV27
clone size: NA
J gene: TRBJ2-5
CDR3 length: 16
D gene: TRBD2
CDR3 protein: CASSIIAGGPKETQYF
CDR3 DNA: TGTGCCAGCAGTATCATAGCGGGGGGGCCCAAAGAGACCCAGTACTTC

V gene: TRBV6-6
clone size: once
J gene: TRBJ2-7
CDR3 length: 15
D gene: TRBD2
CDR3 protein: CASSYSAGVGYEQYF
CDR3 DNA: TGTGCCAGCAGTTACTCGGCGGGGGTAGGCTACGAGCAGTACTTC

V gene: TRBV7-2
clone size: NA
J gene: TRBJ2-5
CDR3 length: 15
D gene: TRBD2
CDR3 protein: CASSSASGGEETQYF
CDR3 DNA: TGTGCCAGCAGCTCGGCTAGCGGGGGCGAAGAGACCCAGTACTTC

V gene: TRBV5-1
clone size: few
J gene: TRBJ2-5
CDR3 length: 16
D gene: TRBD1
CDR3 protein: CASSLPRQGVQETQYF
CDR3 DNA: TGCGCCAGCAGCTTACCGAGACAGGGAGTCCAAGAGACCCAGTACTTC

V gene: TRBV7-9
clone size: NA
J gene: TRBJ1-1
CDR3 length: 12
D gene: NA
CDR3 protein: CASSFSNTEAFF
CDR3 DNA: TGTGCCAGCAGCTTCTCTAACACTGAAGCTTTCTTT

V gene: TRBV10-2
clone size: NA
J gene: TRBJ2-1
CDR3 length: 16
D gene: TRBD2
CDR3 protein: CASRAFALAGYNEQFF
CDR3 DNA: TGCGCCAGCCGTGCTTTTGCCCTAGCGGGATACAATGAGCAGTTCTTC

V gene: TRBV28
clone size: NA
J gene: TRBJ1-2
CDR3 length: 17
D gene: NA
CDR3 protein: CASRGGPSIGPGDGYTF
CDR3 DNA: TGTGCCAGCAGGGGGGGGCCATCTATCGGGCCAGGAGATGGCTACACCTTC

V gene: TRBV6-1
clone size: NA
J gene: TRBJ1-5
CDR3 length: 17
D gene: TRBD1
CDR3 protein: CASSDHRGFDSNQPQHF
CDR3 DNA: TGTGCCAGCAGTGATCACAGGGGATTCGATAGCAATCAGCCCCAGCATTTT

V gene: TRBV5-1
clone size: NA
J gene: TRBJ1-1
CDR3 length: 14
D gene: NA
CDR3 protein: CASSVGGANTGAFF
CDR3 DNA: TGCGCCAGCAGCGTCGGGGGAGCTAACACTGGGGCTTTCTTT

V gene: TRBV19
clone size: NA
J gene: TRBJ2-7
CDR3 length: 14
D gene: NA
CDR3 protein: CASRDREWSYEQYF
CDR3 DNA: TGTGCCAGTAGAGACCGGGAGTGGAGCTACGAGCAGTACTTC

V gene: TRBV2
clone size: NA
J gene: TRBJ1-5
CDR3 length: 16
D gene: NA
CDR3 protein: CASSPPGGGGRQPQHF
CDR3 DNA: TGTGCCAGCAGCCCCCCGGGAGGGGGAGGAAGGCAGCCCCAGCATTTT

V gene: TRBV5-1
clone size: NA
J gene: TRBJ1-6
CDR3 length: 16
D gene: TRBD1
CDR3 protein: CASSPGQEIYNSPLHF
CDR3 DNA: TGCGCCAGCAGCCCGGGACAGGAGATCTATAATTCACCCCTCCACTTT

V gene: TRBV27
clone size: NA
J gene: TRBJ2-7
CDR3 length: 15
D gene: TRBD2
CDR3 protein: CASSLTGLASYEQYF
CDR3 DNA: TGTGCCAGCAGTTTAACGGGACTAGCGTCCTACGAGCAGTACTTC

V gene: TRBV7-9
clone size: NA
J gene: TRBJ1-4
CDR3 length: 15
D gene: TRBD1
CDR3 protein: CASSPGQAPNEKLFF
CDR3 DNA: TGTGCCAGCAGCCCGGGACAGGCCCCTAATGAAAAACTGTTTTTT

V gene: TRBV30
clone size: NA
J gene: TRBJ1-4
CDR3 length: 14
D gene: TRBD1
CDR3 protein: CAWSDPAGGAELFF
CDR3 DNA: TGTGCCTGGAGTGACCCGGCAGGGGGCGCCGAACTGTTTTTT

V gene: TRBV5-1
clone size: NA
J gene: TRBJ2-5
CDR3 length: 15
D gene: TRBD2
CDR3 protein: CASSAGLAEGETQYF
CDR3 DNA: TGCGCCAGCAGCGCGGGACTAGCGGAGGGGGAGACCCAGTACTTC

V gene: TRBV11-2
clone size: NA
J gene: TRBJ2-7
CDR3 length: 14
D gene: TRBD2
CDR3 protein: CASSNLGGVYEQYF
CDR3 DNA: TGTGCCAGCAGTAATCTGGGAGGGGTCTACGAGCAGTACTTC

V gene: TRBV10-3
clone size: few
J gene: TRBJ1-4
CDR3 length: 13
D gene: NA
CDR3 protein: CAISGERNEKLFF
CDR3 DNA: TGTGCCATCAGTGGGGAGAGGAATGAAAAACTGTTTTTT

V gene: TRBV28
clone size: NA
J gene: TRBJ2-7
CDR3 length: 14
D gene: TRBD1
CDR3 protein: CASSPGDRTYEQYF
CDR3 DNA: TGTGCCAGCAGTCCAGGGGACAGAACCTACGAGCAGTACTTC

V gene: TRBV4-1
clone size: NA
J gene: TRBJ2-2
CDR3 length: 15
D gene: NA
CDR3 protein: CASSQDPGNTGELFF
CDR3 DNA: TGCGCCAGCAGCCAAGATCCAGGGAACACCGGGGAGCTGTTTTTT

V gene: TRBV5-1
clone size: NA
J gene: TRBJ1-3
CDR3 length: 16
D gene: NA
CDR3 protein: CASSLIQASSGNTIYF
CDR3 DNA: TGCGCCAGCAGCTTAATTCAGGCCTCATCTGGAAACACCATATATTTT

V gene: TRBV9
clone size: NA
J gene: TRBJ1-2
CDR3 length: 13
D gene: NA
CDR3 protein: CASSDGTNYGYTF
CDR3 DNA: TGTGCCAGCAGCGACGGGACAAACTATGGCTACACCTTC

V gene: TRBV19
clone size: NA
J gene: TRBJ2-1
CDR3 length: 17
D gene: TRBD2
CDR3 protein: CASSIDLGAGGYNEQFF
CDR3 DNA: TGTGCCAGTAGTATAGATCTGGGAGCGGGGGGGTACAATGAGCAGTTCTTC

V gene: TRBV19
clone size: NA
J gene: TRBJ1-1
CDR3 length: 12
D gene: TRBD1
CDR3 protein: CASSGQLTEAFF
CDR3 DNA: TGTGCCTCCTCGGGACAGCTCACTGAAGCTTTCTTT

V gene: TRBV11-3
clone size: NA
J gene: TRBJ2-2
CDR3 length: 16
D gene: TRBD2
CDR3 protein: CASSLSGGADTGELFF
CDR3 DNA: TGTGCCAGCAGCTTAAGCGGGGGGGCGGACACCGGGGAGCTGTTTTTT

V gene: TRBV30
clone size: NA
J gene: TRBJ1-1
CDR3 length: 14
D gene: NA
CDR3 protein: CARINRARESKPFF
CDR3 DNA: TGTGCCCGGATAAACAGGGCCCGTGAATCTAAACCTTTCTTT

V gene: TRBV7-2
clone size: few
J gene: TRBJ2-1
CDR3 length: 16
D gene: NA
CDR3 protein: CASSLAFDTEYNEQFF
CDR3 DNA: TGTGCCAGCAGCTTAGCGTTCGATACCGAGTACAATGAGCAGTTCTTC

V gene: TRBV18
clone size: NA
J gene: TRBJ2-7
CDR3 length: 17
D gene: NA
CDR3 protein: CASSPSSMGTLSYEQYF
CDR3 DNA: TGTGCCAGCTCACCATCTTCGATGGGGACTTTGAGCTACGAGCAGTACTTC

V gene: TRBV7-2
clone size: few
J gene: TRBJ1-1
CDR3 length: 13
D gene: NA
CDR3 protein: CASSLRSNTEAFF
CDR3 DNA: TGTGCCAGCAGCTTGAGGTCAAACACTGAAGCTTTCTTT

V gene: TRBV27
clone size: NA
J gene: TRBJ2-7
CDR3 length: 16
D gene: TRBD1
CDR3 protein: CASSQTKKTGAYEQYF
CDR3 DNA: TGTGCCAGCAGCCAAACAAAAAAAACAGGGGCCTACGAGCAGTACTTC

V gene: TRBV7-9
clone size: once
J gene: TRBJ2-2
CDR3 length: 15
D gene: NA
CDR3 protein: CASSLGLQLTGELFF
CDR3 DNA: TGTGCCAGCAGCTTAGGGTTACAGCTCACCGGGGAGCTGTTTTTT

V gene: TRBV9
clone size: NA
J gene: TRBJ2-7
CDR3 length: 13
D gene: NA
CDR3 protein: CASSKGLLGEQYF
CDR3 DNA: TGTGCCAGCAGCAAAGGACTTTTGGGCGAGCAGTACTTC

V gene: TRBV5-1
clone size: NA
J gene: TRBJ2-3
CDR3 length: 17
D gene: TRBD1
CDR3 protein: CASSRLRGQGYTDTQYF
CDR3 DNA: TGCGCCAGCAGCAGACTTAGGGGACAGGGGTACACAGATACGCAGTATTTT

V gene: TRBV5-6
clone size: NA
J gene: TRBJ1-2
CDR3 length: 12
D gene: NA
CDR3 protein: CASSLEPGGYTF
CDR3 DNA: TGTGCCAGCAGCTTGGAGCCGGGGGGCTACACCTTC

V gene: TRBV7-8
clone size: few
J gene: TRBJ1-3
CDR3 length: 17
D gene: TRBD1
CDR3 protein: CASSTNRGESSGNTIYF
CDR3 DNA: TGTGCCAGCAGCACTAACAGGGGAGAAAGCTCTGGAAACACCATATATTTT

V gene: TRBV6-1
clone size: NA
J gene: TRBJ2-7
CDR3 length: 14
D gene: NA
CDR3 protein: CASSFGLASYEQYF
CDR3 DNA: TGTGCCAGCAGTTTCGGGCTAGCGTCCTACGAGCAGTACTTC

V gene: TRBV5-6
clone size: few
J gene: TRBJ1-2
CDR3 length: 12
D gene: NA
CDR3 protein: CASSLAGRSYTF
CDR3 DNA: TGTGCCAGCAGCTTGGCCGGTCGGTCCTACACCTTC

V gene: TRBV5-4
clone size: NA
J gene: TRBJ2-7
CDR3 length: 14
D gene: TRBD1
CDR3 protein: CASSSRDRAYEQYF
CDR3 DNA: TGTGCCAGCAGCTCACGCGACAGGGCCTACGAGCAGTACTTC